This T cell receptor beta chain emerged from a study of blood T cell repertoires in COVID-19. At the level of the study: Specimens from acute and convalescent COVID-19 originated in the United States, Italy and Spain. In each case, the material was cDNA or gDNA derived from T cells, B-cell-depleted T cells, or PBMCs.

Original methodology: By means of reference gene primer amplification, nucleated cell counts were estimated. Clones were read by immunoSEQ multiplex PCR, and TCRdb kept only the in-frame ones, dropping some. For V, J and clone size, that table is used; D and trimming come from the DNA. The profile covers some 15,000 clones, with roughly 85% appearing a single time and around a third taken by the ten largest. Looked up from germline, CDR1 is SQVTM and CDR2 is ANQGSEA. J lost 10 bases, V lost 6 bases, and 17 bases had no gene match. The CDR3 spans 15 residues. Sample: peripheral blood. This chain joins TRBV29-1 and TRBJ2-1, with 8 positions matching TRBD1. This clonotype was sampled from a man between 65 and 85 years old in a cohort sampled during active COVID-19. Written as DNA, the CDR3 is TGCAGCGTCGACCCCGTAGGACAGGGCAGGGGGGAGCAGTTCTTC. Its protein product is CSVDPVGQGRGEQFF.